The 18 T cell receptor beta chains below were found in one sample sequenced in a study of shared clonotypes between healthy human individuals. The table came from immunoSEQ multiplex PCR; TCRdb's copy has only in-frame clones and leaves some out. The table includes around 2.1 million clones, 93% detected once. CD45RO-negative, CCR7-selected cells formed the naive CD8 fraction, which excluded terminally differentiated effector memory CD45RA+ cells. The sample consisted of naive CD8+ T cells from PBMCs. The receptor source for this set is a man younger than 35 in good health. Some clones in this sample may be carry-over from other donors' samples.

The V call is TRBV19, the J call TRBJ1-5; TRBD1 matches at 9 bases. The CDR3 is made up of 14 amino acids. V was pared by 5 bases and J by 7 bases, with 6 bases of the junction left unmatched. The germline V gene encodes CDR1 LNHDA and CDR2 SQIVND (reference sequence). In DNA, the CDR3 is TGTGCCAGTAGTGACAGGGGGGCCGGGCAGCCCCAGCATTTT. The encoded protein is CASSDRGAGQPQHF. Based on the CDR3 plus reference TRBV19 and TRBJ1-5, the full variable domain is DGGITQSPKYLFRKEGQNVTLSCEQNLNHDAMYWYRQDPGQGLRLIYYSQIVNDFQKGDIAEGYSVSREKKESFPLTVTSAQKNPTAFYLCASSDRGAGQPQHFGDGTRLSIL.

The chain carries TRBV27 and TRBJ2-5; D is undetermined. This CDR3 has 14 amino acids. Germline V gene sequence: CDR1 MNHEY, CDR2 SMNVEV (reference sequence). V lost 2 bases and J lost 5, with 12 bases in between. CDR3 sequence reads: CASSLLLTMETQYF. CDR3 DNA sequence: TGTGCCAGCAGTTTACTTTTAACTATGGAGACCCAGTACTTC.

This sequence joins TRBV28 and TRBJ2-7; D gene unclear. Germline V gives CDR1 MDHEN, CDR2 SYDVKM. The CDR3 runs to 14 residues. V lost 1 base and J 6 bases, leaving 13 bases between the germline ends. The CDR3 sequence is CASSLFFLITEQYF. The CDR3 bases are TGTGCCAGCAGTTTATTCTTCTTGATCACCGAGCAGTACTTC.

V is TRBV16 and J is TRBJ2-7; D is perhaps TRBD2 (5 bases). Trimming took 0 bases from V and 6 from J, leaving 18 bases between them. From germline, CDR1 is KGHSY and CDR2 FQNENV. This CDR3 region has 16 residues. Here the CDR3 DNA reads TGTGCCAGCAGCCAATCGAGCGGCCGAGCCCCTATCGAGCAGTACTTC. Protein product: CASSQSSGRAPIEQYF.

The chain joins TRBV7-9 to TRBJ1-3; D is unclear. CDR3 size: 15 residues. The V end lost 5 bases, the J end lost 0 bases, and 11 bases lay between the germline ends. Germline V CDR1 and CDR2: SEHNR, FQNEAQ (reference sequence). The CDR3 DNA follows: TGTGCCAGCAGCATCCTAGAGGTCTCTGGAAACACCATATATTTT. Its translation is CASSILEVSGNTIYF.

This chain joins TRBV9 and TRBJ2-7; D gene uncertain. V was shortened by 4 bases and J by 4 bases, with 21 bases between the two germline ends. Germline V gene sequence: CDR1 SGDLS, CDR2 YYNGEE. CDR3 length: 16 amino acids. The CDR3, as DNA: TGTGCCAGCAGCTCTGGCATGTCGAGTGGTTCGTACGAGCAGTACTTC. Protein: CASSSGMSSGSYEQYF.

The V gene is TRBV5-1, the J gene TRBJ1-3, with no clear D. Germline V gives CDR1 SGHRS, CDR2 YFSETQ. This CDR3 comprises 14 residues. Trimming pared 2 bases from V and 1 base from J, leaving 7 bases between. CDR3: CASSFPGSGNTIYF. The CDR3 nucleotides read TGCGCCAGCAGCTTCCCCGGGTCTGGAAACACCATATATTTT. The variable domain in full, with the rest retrieved from reference TRBV5-1 and TRBJ1-3, is KAGVTQTPRYLIKTRGQQVTLSCSPISGHRSVSWYQQTPGQGLQFLFEYFSETQRNKGNFPGRFSGRQFSNSRSEMNVSTLELGDSALYLCASSFPGSGNTIYFGEGSWLTVV.

V is TRBV2 and J is TRBJ2-3; 8 bases align to TRBD1. The CDR3 covers 14 residues. The trim removed 11 bases at V and 0 bases at J, leaving 7 bases unmatched. Germline loops: CDR1 SNHLY, CDR2 FYNNEI. CDR3 DNA: TGTGCCCGACAGGGGAGAAGGAGCACAGATACGCAGTATTTT. Translation: CARQGRRSTDTQYF.

On this clone itself: The sample has other DNA sequences that encode this CDR3 too. The chain has TRBV6-5 and TRBJ1-1, with a tentative D call TRBD1 (5 bases). This CDR3 region has 15 residues. The germline CDR1 and CDR2 sequences are MNHEY and SVGAGI. V lost 0 bases and J lost 4, with 12 bases in between. The CDR3 coding sequence is TGTGCCAGCAGTTACTCGCGGGGGGGGAGCACTGAAGCTTTCTTT. This codes for CASSYSRGGSTEAFF.

Of note for this clone: Possible read error: a much larger clone is one base away. Other DNA sequences in this specimen translate into the identical CDR3. J is TRBJ1-1 and V is TRBV9; D remains unclear. The germline CDR1 and CDR2 sequences are SGDLS and YYNGEE. Trimming left V 0 bases short and J 1 base short, with 4 bases between. The CDR3 covers 13 residues. The DNA of the CDR3 is TGTGCCAGCAGCGTAGCTGGGAACACTGAAGCTTTCTTT. Its translation is CASSVAGNTEAFF.

The chain couples TRBV6-6 to TRBJ2-7; TRBD2 matches at 7 bases. This CDR3 comprises 15 residues. The V segment lost 6 bases and the J segment 4 bases; nucleotides outside the gene matches: 12. The germline gives CDR1 MNHNY, CDR2 SVGAGI (reference sequence). For the CDR3, the DNA is TGTGCCAGCAGCCCAGGAGGCGGGAGTAAGTACGAGCAGTACTTC. It translates to CASSPGGGSKYEQYF.

The chain links TRBV11-1 to TRBJ2-7, with TRBD2 matching 13 bases. Losses at the gene ends were 5 bases for V and 5 bases for J; bases not matched to a gene: 6. From germline, CDR1 is SGHAT and CDR2 FQDESV (reference sequence). The CDR3 contains 15 residues. The CDR3 region is CASSRTSGSVNEQYF. CDR3 in DNA: TGTGCCAGCAGCCGGACTAGCGGGAGTGTCAACGAGCAGTACTTC.

The CDR3 region has the DNA TGTGCCAGCAGTTCGGCCCCAACGAAGTTCTTC. This encodes CASSSAPTKFF. V and J are TRBV28 and TRBJ2-1; the D is unclear. The CDR3 is 11 amino acids. The V and J ends lost 4 bases and 14 bases respectively, with 12 bases between them. The germline V gene has CDR1 MDHEN and CDR2 SYDVKM.

The CDR3: CASSLSGTRGSEQYF. Here the CDR3 DNA reads TGTGCCAGCAGCTTATCCGGGACTAGGGGAAGCGAGCAGTACTTC. The rearrangement uses TRBV11-2 and TRBJ2-7; TRBD2 aligns across 8 bases. The germline gives CDR1 SGHAT, CDR2 FQNNGV. This CDR3 region has 15 residues. The trim removed 2 bases at V and 6 bases at J, leaving 9 bases unmatched. The whole variable domain, remainder taken from reference TRBV11-2 and TRBJ2-7, is EAGVAQSPRYKIIEKRQSVAFWCNPISGHATLYWYQQILGQGPKLLIQFQNNGVVDDSQLPKDRFSAERLKGVDSTLKIQPAKLEDSAVYLCASSLSGTRGSEQYFGPGTRLTVT.

This clone was detected only once. The rearrangement uses TRBV5-1 and TRBJ1-2; D is unclear. Trimming left V 3 bases short and J 2 bases short, with 20 bases between. There are 17 residues in the CDR3. Per the germline V gene, CDR1 is SGHRS and CDR2 is YFSETQ. CDR3 nucleotides: TGCGCCAGCAGCTGGACCCGGCTGTCGGGAGGCAACTATGGCTACACCTTC. Protein product: CASSWTRLSGGNYGYTF.

V and J are TRBV2 and TRBJ2-5; D is perhaps TRBD1 or TRBD2 (5 bases each). The CDR3 has 14 amino acids. V lost 2 bases and J 5 bases, leaving 12 bases between the germline ends. Germline CDR1 SNHLY, CDR2 FYNNEI. CDR3 DNA: TGTGCCAGCAGTGAAAGGGGTACGGGGGAGACCCAGTACTTC. Protein sequence: CASSERGTGETQYF.

The chain joins TRBV27 to TRBJ2-1; 14 bases agree with TRBD2. The V segment lost 2 bases and the J segment 6 bases; nucleotides outside the gene matches: 6. In germline, CDR1 is MNHEY, CDR2 SMNVEV (reference sequence). The CDR3 consists of 17 residues. DNA of the CDR3: TGTGCCAGCAGTTTACCTTCGACTAGCGGGAGGGTCAATGAGCAGTTCTTC. This translates into CASSLPSTSGRVNEQFF.

This chain connects TRBV5-1 to TRBJ1-1; tentatively, D is TRBD1 (6 bases). Germline CDR1 SGHRS, CDR2 YFSETQ. This CDR3 region has 16 residues. Trimming stripped 3 bases from V and 5 bases from J, with 20 bases between. Here the CDR3 reads CASSYLVGGRGTEAFF. The CDR3 region has the DNA TGCGCCAGCAGCTACCTAGTTGGTGGAAGGGGGACTGAAGCTTTCTTT.